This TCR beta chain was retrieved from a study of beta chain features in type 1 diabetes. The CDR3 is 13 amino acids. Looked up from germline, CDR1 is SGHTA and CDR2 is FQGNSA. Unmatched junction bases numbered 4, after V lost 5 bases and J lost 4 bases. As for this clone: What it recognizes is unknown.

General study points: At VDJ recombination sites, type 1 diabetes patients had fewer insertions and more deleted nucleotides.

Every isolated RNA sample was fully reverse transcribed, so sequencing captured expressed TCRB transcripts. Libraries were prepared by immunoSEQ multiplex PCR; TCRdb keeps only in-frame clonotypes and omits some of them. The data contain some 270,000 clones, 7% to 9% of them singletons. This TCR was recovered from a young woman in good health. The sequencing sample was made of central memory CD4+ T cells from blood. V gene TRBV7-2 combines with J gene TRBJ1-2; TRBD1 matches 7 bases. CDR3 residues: CASSLRDSYGYTF. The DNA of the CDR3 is TGTGCCAGCAGCCTCAGGGACAGCTATGGCTACACCTTC.